The rows below give T cell receptor beta chains drawn from one sample of a study of blood T cell repertoires in COVID-19. TCRdb's table, derived via immunoSEQ multiplex PCR, lists solely in-frame clones and lacks some. The data show fewer than 200,000 clones, about 86% seen once. The material sequenced was peripheral blood. The receptors were sampled from a man aged 45-60 years with active or convalescent COVID-19. CDR3s include the opening cysteine and the closing phenylalanine or tryptophan. The D gene is left open where the match is weak. Only part of the rows carry a size: once, few, many, or a class if the clone is expanded.

abundance: .; j_gene: TRBJ2-3; v_gene: TRBV5-1; d_gene: .; CDR3nt: TGCGCCAGCAGCTTGGACCAGATCTCAGATACGCAGTATTTT; CDR3aa: CASSLDQISDTQYF
abundance: .; j_gene: TRBJ2-5; v_gene: TRBV7-6; d_gene: TRBD1; CDR3nt: TGTGCCAGCAGCCCCTTAGTCCGTTACAGGGGAAGCCAAGAGACCCAGTACTTC; CDR3aa: CASSPLVRYRGSQETQYF
abundance: once; j_gene: TRBJ2-5; v_gene: TRBV25-1; d_gene: .; CDR3nt: TGTGCCAGCAGCGTCCACCCAGGTGCTCAAACTCGGGAGACCCAGTACTTC; CDR3aa: CASSVHPGAQTRETQYF
abundance: once; j_gene: TRBJ2-7; v_gene: TRBV6-5; d_gene: TRBD1; CDR3nt: TGTGCCAGCAGGGGACAGGGGGACCCCTACGAGCAGTACTTC; CDR3aa: CASRGQGDPYEQYF
abundance: .; j_gene: TRBJ1-1; v_gene: TRBV30; d_gene: .; CDR3nt: TGTGCCTGGAGTGGAGGGTACACTGAAGCTTTCTTT; CDR3aa: CAWSGGYTEAFF
abundance: .; j_gene: TRBJ1-1; v_gene: TRBV5-6; d_gene: .; CDR3nt: TGTGCCAGCAGTCTTGGGAGTTCGACTGAAGCTTTCTTT; CDR3aa: CASSLGSSTEAFF
abundance: .; j_gene: TRBJ2-2; v_gene: TRBV2; d_gene: .; CDR3nt: TGTGCCAGCAGTGAATCCTCCGGTGTCACCGGGGAGCTGTTTTTT; CDR3aa: CASSESSGVTGELFF
abundance: .; j_gene: TRBJ2-1; v_gene: TRBV27; d_gene: TRBD1; CDR3nt: TGTGCCAGCAGTTTAGTGGGGACAGAGTACAATGAGCAGTTCTTC; CDR3aa: CASSLVGTEYNEQFF
abundance: few; j_gene: TRBJ2-2; v_gene: TRBV10-1; d_gene: .; CDR3nt: TGCGCCAGCAGTGAGTCTCTCACCGGGGAGCTGTTTTTT; CDR3aa: CASSESLTGELFF
abundance: .; j_gene: TRBJ2-7; v_gene: TRBV9; d_gene: .; CDR3nt: TGTGCCAGCAGCGTAGGACAGCTGAGCTCCTACGAGCAGTACTTC; CDR3aa: CASSVGQLSSYEQYF
abundance: .; j_gene: TRBJ1-3; v_gene: TRBV18; d_gene: .; CDR3nt: TGTGCCAGCTCACCCCAGACAGCACCTGGAAACACCATATATTTT; CDR3aa: CASSPQTAPGNTIYF
abundance: .; j_gene: TRBJ1-5; v_gene: TRBV2; d_gene: .; CDR3nt: TGTGCCAGCAGTGAAGAACAGGTGAACAATCAGCCCCAGCATTTT; CDR3aa: CASSEEQVNNQPQHF
abundance: once; j_gene: TRBJ1-2; v_gene: TRBV18; d_gene: TRBD1; CDR3nt: TGTGCCAGCTCGGCGAACAGGGGGCCTGGCTACACCTTC; CDR3aa: CASSANRGPGYTF
abundance: .; j_gene: TRBJ1-4; v_gene: TRBV3-1/TRBV3-2; d_gene: .; CDR3nt: TGTGCCAGCAGCCGCCTACCCGGGGTGGCTAATGAAAAACTGTTTTTT; CDR3aa: CASSRLPGVANEKLFF
abundance: .; j_gene: TRBJ1-2; v_gene: TRBV18; d_gene: TRBD1; CDR3nt: TGTGCCAGCTCACTTATGACAGGGGATAAGGATGGCTACACCTTC; CDR3aa: CASSLMTGDKDGYTF
abundance: .; j_gene: TRBJ2-5; v_gene: TRBV4-1; d_gene: .; CDR3nt: TGCGCCAGCAGCCAACCATCTCTCCCGGGACTAGAGACCCAGTACTTC; CDR3aa: CASSQPSLPGLETQYF
abundance: once; j_gene: TRBJ1-1; v_gene: TRBV14; d_gene: TRBD1; CDR3nt: TGTGCCAGCAGCCGATACAGGGGTACTGAAGCTTTCTTT; CDR3aa: CASSRYRGTEAFF
abundance: .; j_gene: TRBJ2-7; v_gene: TRBV27; d_gene: .; CDR3nt: TGTGCCAGCAGTTTCACTAGCAGCCGCTCCTACGAGCAGTACTTC; CDR3aa: CASSFTSSRSYEQYF
abundance: .; j_gene: TRBJ2-1; v_gene: TRBV10-3; d_gene: .; CDR3nt: TGTGCCGGCCGGGACTCCGGCAATGAGCAGTTCTTC; CDR3aa: CAGRDSGNEQFF
abundance: .; j_gene: TRBJ2-5; v_gene: TRBV13; d_gene: .; CDR3nt: TGTGCCAGCAGCTTAAGGGACTCACTCCAAGAGACCCAGTACTTC; CDR3aa: CASSLRDSLQETQYF
abundance: .; j_gene: TRBJ2-3; v_gene: TRBV7-6; d_gene: TRBD2; CDR3nt: TGTGCCAGCAGCTTGGAGCTACTAGCGTGGGGAACAGATACGCAGTATTTT; CDR3aa: CASSLELLAWGTDTQYF
abundance: .; j_gene: TRBJ2-5; v_gene: TRBV18; d_gene: .; CDR3nt: TGTGCCAGCTCACCACCGTTATTGGGGCCAGAGACCCAGTACTTC; CDR3aa: CASSPPLLGPETQYF
abundance: .; j_gene: TRBJ1-2; v_gene: TRBV28; d_gene: .; CDR3nt: TGTGCCAGCAGTTTCTCCGGGATACATGGCTACACCTTC; CDR3aa: CASSFSGIHGYTF
abundance: .; j_gene: TRBJ1-4; v_gene: TRBV7-9; d_gene: .; CDR3nt: TGTGCCAGCAGCCGAGAAGGAGTCGGGTATGAAAAACTGTTTTTT; CDR3aa: CASSREGVGYEKLFF
abundance: .; j_gene: TRBJ1-2; v_gene: TRBV10-3; d_gene: .; CDR3nt: TGTGCCATCAGTGAGACGGGGGGGGATTATGGCTACACCTTC; CDR3aa: CAISETGGDYGYTF
abundance: .; j_gene: TRBJ1-6; v_gene: TRBV3-1/TRBV3-2; d_gene: .; CDR3nt: TGTGCCAGCAGCCAAGAAGTCAGATCACCCCTCCACTTT; CDR3aa: CASSQEVRSPLHF
abundance: .; j_gene: TRBJ2-3; v_gene: TRBV18; d_gene: TRBD1; CDR3nt: TGTGCCAGCTCACCGACAGGGTTAGTAGATACGCAGTATTTT; CDR3aa: CASSPTGLVDTQYF
abundance: .; j_gene: TRBJ2-3; v_gene: TRBV10-3; d_gene: TRBD1; CDR3nt: TGTGCCATCCAGGGGGCAACAGATACGCAGTATTTT; CDR3aa: CAIQGATDTQYF
abundance: few; j_gene: TRBJ1-1; v_gene: TRBV7-9; d_gene: TRBD1; CDR3nt: TGTGCCAGCAGCCCAGACAGGGTGGCCATCAAAGCTTTCTTT; CDR3aa: CASSPDRVAIKAFF
abundance: .; j_gene: TRBJ1-2; v_gene: TRBV5-4; d_gene: TRBD1; CDR3nt: TGTGCCAGCAGCTTGGGGGACAGAGAAACATATGGCTACACCTTC; CDR3aa: CASSLGDRETYGYTF
abundance: .; j_gene: TRBJ2-1; v_gene: TRBV24-1; d_gene: TRBD2; CDR3nt: TGTGCCACCAGTGATGCCCTGACTAGCGGGAGGGGCAATGAGCAGTTCTTC; CDR3aa: CATSDALTSGRGNEQFF
abundance: .; j_gene: TRBJ2-3; v_gene: TRBV7-9; d_gene: .; CDR3nt: TGTGCCAGTCAGGGTGAGGGCACAGATACGCAGTATTTT; CDR3aa: CASQGEGTDTQYF
abundance: .; j_gene: TRBJ2-3; v_gene: TRBV30; d_gene: TRBD1; CDR3nt: TGTGCCTGGACACCGGGACAGGGGGCGGATACGCAGTATTTT; CDR3aa: CAWTPGQGADTQYF
abundance: medium-sized; j_gene: TRBJ2-5; v_gene: TRBV4-1; d_gene: TRBD1; CDR3nt: TGCGCCAGCAGCCAAGCTGGGACAGTCCAAGAGACCCAGTACTTC; CDR3aa: CASSQAGTVQETQYF
abundance: .; j_gene: TRBJ2-2; v_gene: TRBV12-5; d_gene: .; CDR3nt: TGTGCTAGTGCTCAAAATAGGGGCTTGAACACCGGGGAGCTGTTTTTT; CDR3aa: CASAQNRGLNTGELFF
abundance: .; j_gene: TRBJ1-1; v_gene: TRBV12-3/TRBV12-4; d_gene: TRBD1; CDR3nt: TGTGCCAGCAGCCACGACAGGGTGTCTGAAGCTTTCTTT; CDR3aa: CASSHDRVSEAFF
abundance: few; j_gene: TRBJ1-3; v_gene: TRBV7-9; d_gene: TRBD1; CDR3nt: TGTGCCAGCAGTGACAGGGTGGGTGGAAACACCATATATTTT; CDR3aa: CASSDRVGGNTIYF
abundance: .; j_gene: TRBJ2-3; v_gene: TRBV24-1; d_gene: .; CDR3nt: TGTGCCACCAGCTCTCTGGGAGCGACAGATACGCAGTATTTT; CDR3aa: CATSSLGATDTQYF
abundance: .; j_gene: TRBJ1-1; v_gene: TRBV9; d_gene: .; CDR3nt: TGTGCCAGCAGCTTCTCGACAGCCAACACTGAAGCTTTCTTT; CDR3aa: CASSFSTANTEAFF
abundance: .; j_gene: TRBJ2-3; v_gene: TRBV9; d_gene: .; CDR3nt: TGTGCCAGCAGCGTAGGGACTACCCTCACAGATACGCAGTATTTT; CDR3aa: CASSVGTTLTDTQYF
abundance: .; j_gene: TRBJ2-5; v_gene: TRBV20-1; d_gene: .; CDR3nt: TGCAGTGTCCCCGAGGAGACCCAGTACTTC; CDR3aa: CSVPEETQYF
abundance: .; j_gene: TRBJ2-1; v_gene: TRBV7-3; d_gene: .; CDR3nt: TGTGCCAGCAGCCTGAGGACAGTCTCCTACAATGAGCAGTTCTTC; CDR3aa: CASSLRTVSYNEQFF
abundance: .; j_gene: TRBJ1-3; v_gene: TRBV10-2; d_gene: TRBD1; CDR3nt: TGCGCCAGCAGTGAGTCGGGGACAGGCTCTGGAAACACCATATATTTT; CDR3aa: CASSESGTGSGNTIYF
abundance: .; j_gene: TRBJ1-2; v_gene: TRBV4-2; d_gene: TRBD1; CDR3nt: TGTGCCAGCAGCCAAGGTGACAGGGGCGACTATGGCTACACCTTC; CDR3aa: CASSQGDRGDYGYTF
abundance: few; j_gene: TRBJ1-2; v_gene: TRBV11-2; d_gene: TRBD1; CDR3nt: TGTGCCAGCAGCCCGGGACAGGGGATTGGCTACACCTTC; CDR3aa: CASSPGQGIGYTF
abundance: .; j_gene: TRBJ2-5; v_gene: TRBV28; d_gene: .; CDR3nt: TGTGCCATTAAAAGAGGATACGGGGAGACCCAGTACTTC; CDR3aa: CAIKRGYGETQYF
abundance: .; j_gene: TRBJ2-1; v_gene: TRBV30; d_gene: TRBD2; CDR3nt: TGTGCCTGGAGACTAGCGGAGATTAGTTTCTTC; CDR3aa: CAWRLAEISFF
abundance: .; j_gene: TRBJ1-3; v_gene: TRBV7-9; d_gene: .; CDR3nt: TGTGCCAGCAGCGAGCAGGGTGCTGGAAACACCATATATTTT; CDR3aa: CASSEQGAGNTIYF
abundance: few; j_gene: TRBJ1-5; v_gene: TRBV6-2/TRBV6-3; d_gene: .; CDR3nt: TGTGCCAGCAGTTACGGGAAGGGGAGGTCGGTGGATCAGCCCCAGCATTTT; CDR3aa: CASSYGKGRSVDQPQHF